Below are 28 T cell receptor beta chains sequenced from a single sample in a study of cytomegalovirus exposure and HLA in healthy donors. Assay used: immunoSEQ multiplex PCR; TCRdb lists only in-frame clones, some missing. The sample records over 150,000 clones, 91% being singletons. Source material: PBMCs. The receptors come from a woman aged 18-29 years in good health and CMV-seropositive.

The chain couples TRBV9 to TRBJ2-3; 7 bases map to TRBD2. The ends lost 3 bases at V and 5 bases at J; junction bases unmatched: 9. The CDR3 has 15 amino acids. Germline loops: CDR1 SGDLS, CDR2 YYNGEE. The CDR3 sequence: CASSAEGRAVDTQYF. CDR3 nucleotides: TGTGCCAGCAGCGCCGAAGGGAGGGCGGTAGATACGCAGTATTTT.

As to this clone: The junction departs from the called germline gene at one end, perhaps through a read error. The chain has TRBV5-4 and TRBJ1-2; perhaps TRBD1 as D (5 bases). This CDR3 spans 15 amino acids. Germline V lookup: CDR1 SGHNT, CDR2 YYREEE (reference sequence). CDR3 bases: TGTGCCAGCACCTTGGGGATTGACAGTAACTATGGCTACACCTTC. Protein sequence: CASTLGIDSNYGYTF. Variable domain in full (rest from reference TRBV5-4 and TRBJ1-2): ETGVTQSPTHLIKTRGQQVTLRCSSQSGHNTVSWYQQALGQGPQFIFQYYREEENGRGNFPPRFSGLQFPNYSSELNVNALELDDSALYLCASTLGIDSNYGYTFGSGTRLTVV.

This rearrangement joins TRBV15 to TRBJ1-2, with 11 bases identical to TRBD1. After removal of 0 bases from V and 4 bases from J, the junction contained 7 bases not matched to a gene. This CDR3 spans 17 amino acids. CDR1 and CDR2 from the germline V gene are LNHNV and YYDKDF (reference sequence). The CDR3 DNA follows: TGTGCCACCAGCAGAGATGAGGGGACAGGGGGGGCCTATGGCTACACCTTC. Translating gives CATSRDEGTGGAYGYTF.

This clone was seen a handful of times. This rearrangement joins TRBV2 to TRBJ1-2; 7 bases agree with TRBD1. The CDR3 extends over 12 amino acids. Germline CDR1 and CDR2: SNHLY and FYNNEI. V was pared by 7 bases and J by 5 bases, with 4 bases of the junction left unmatched. The CDR3 protein is CASIAGGYGYTF. DNA for the CDR3: TGTGCCAGCATCGCAGGGGGGTATGGCTACACCTTC.

This rearrangement joins TRBV7-9 to TRBJ2-7; 9 bases are a match to TRBD1. J lost 7 bases, V lost 1 base, and 5 bases had no gene match. Looked up from germline, CDR1 is SEHNR and CDR2 is FQNEAQ (reference sequence). This CDR3 region has 14 residues. Here the CDR3 reads CASSLVGQGREQYF. The CDR3, as DNA: TGTGCCAGCAGCTTAGTCGGACAGGGGAGGGAGCAGTACTTC. Full variable domain (missing parts from reference TRBV7-9 and TRBJ2-7): DTGVSQNPRHKITKRGQNVTFRCDPISEHNRLYWYRQTLGQGPEFLTYFQNEAQLEKSRLLSDRFSAERPKGSFSTLEIQRTEQGDSAMYLCASSLVGQGREQYFGPGTRLTVT.

This clone came up a few times. This chain joins TRBV2 and TRBJ1-2; D is unclear. Trimming shortened V by 4 bases and J by 3 bases, and 12 bases separated the two germline ends. CDR3 size: 14 residues. CDR1 is SNHLY, CDR2 FYNNEI, per germline. The CDR3 bases are TGTGCCAGCAGTGGACTGACGGCTGACTATGGCTACACCTTC. Its protein product is CASSGLTADYGYTF.

The chain is built from TRBV5-1 and TRBJ2-5, with 15 nucleotides matching TRBD2. The trim removed 4 bases at V and 1 base at J, leaving 5 bases unmatched. The CDR3 runs 17 residues. Germline CDR1 reads SGHRS; CDR2 reads YFSETQ. CDR3 in amino acids: CASSQGLAGGVQETQYF. The CDR3 DNA follows: TGCGCCAGCAGCCAAGGACTAGCGGGAGGGGTCCAAGAGACCCAGTACTTC.

The chain joins TRBV5-6 to TRBJ2-2, with 9 positions matching TRBD1. The CDR3 spans 16 residues. The trim removed 4 bases at V and 1 base at J, leaving 5 bases unmatched. Germline assignment: CDR1 SGHDT and CDR2 YYEEEE. The CDR3 coding sequence is TGTGCCAGCAGCCCACAGGGGGCCCTGAACACCGGGGAGCTGTTTTTT. Translation gives CASSPQGALNTGELFF.

The CDR3 DNA is TGTGCCAGCAGCTTGGGCCTCGGTTCGGAGACTGAAAAACTGTTTTTT. It encodes CASSLGLGSETEKLFF. The chain has TRBV5-4 and TRBJ1-4; D is undetermined. Deletions cut 0 bases from V and 7 bases from J, with 16 bases between. The CDR3 totals 16 residues. Germline V lookup: CDR1 SGHNT, CDR2 YYREEE (reference sequence).

The chain combines TRBV5-1 with TRBJ2-1, with D tentatively TRBD2 (7 bases). Germline CDR1 reads SGHRS; CDR2 reads YFSETQ. CDR3 length: 14 residues. The V gene lost 7 bases and the J gene lost 6 bases, with 17 bases spanning the gap. The CDR3: CASAGGAATNEQFF. CDR3 in DNA: TGCGCCAGCGCTGGGGGGGCAGCTACCAATGAGCAGTTCTTC.

The chain combines TRBV10-3 with TRBJ2-7, with 14 bases fitting TRBD2. CDR3 length: 16 residues. The V and J ends lost 2 bases and 3 bases, in that order; junction bases with no gene match: 3. CDR1 is ENHRY, CDR2 SYGVKD, per germline. The CDR3 loop reads CAISEIGTSGGYEQYF. CDR3 nucleotides: TGTGCCATCAGTGAGATCGGGACTAGCGGGGGCTACGAGCAGTACTTC.

The V and J genes are TRBV10-3 and TRBJ2-3; no definite D call. There are 14 residues in the CDR3. V was cut by 4 bases and J by 4 bases, with 12 bases left in between. CDR1 is ENHRY, CDR2 SYGVKD, per germline. The CDR3 DNA sequence: TGTGCCATCAGTGGCGTCTCTCTCTCAGATACGCAGTATTTT. This sequence encodes CAISGVSLSDTQYF.

This rearrangement joins TRBV12-5 to TRBJ1-1; D is perhaps TRBD1 (6 bases). The V gene's germline CDR1 is LGHNT and CDR2 FRNRAP. Trimming removed 6 bases at V and 7 bases at J, with 18 bases between. CDR3 length: 14 amino acids. CDR3 coding DNA: TGTGCTAGTGGCCTGCCACAGGGTGACGGTGAAGCTTTCTTT. This gives the protein CASGLPQGDGEAFF.

The chain couples TRBV7-3 to TRBJ2-7, with TRBD2 matching 9 bases. V lost 3 bases and J lost 6; bases outside the gene matches: 3. The CDR3 is made up of 13 amino acids. Looked up from germline, CDR1 is SGHTA and CDR2 is FQGTGA. The CDR3 coding sequence is TGTGCCAGCAGCTTCAGCGGGAGGTCCGAGCAGTACTTC. It specifies CASSFSGRSEQYF.

The chain has TRBV27 and TRBJ1-1; 8 bases are a match to TRBD1. CDR1 and CDR2 (germline): MNHEY, SMNVEV (reference sequence). Trimming at V came to 8 bases and at J to 5 bases, leaving 10 bases not matched to a gene. CDR3 length equals 14 residues. CDR3 coding DNA: TGTGCCAGCTCTGACAGGGGTTGGCGGACTGAAGCTTTCTTT. Amino acid sequence: CASSDRGWRTEAFF.

The V call is TRBV4-3, the J call TRBJ2-7; 9 bases are shared with TRBD1. Germline V lookup: CDR1 LGHNA, CDR2 YSLEER. This CDR3 is 15 amino acids long. The V segment lost 1 base and the J segment 3 bases; nucleotides outside the gene matches: 4. DNA for the CDR3: TGCGCCAGCAGCCAAGGGACAGGGGAGGGCTACGAGCAGTACTTC. As protein: CASSQGTGEGYEQYF.

The V call is TRBV19, the J call TRBJ2-1; the match to TRBD1 covers 7 bases. The CDR3 consists of 15 residues. Unmatched junction bases numbered 13, after V lost 6 bases and J lost 8 bases. Per the germline V gene, CDR1 is LNHDA and CDR2 is SQIVND (reference sequence). CDR3 bases: TGTGCCAGTAGCAGCCGGGCCAAGGGGGCGGATGAGCAGTTCTTC. Translating it yields CASSSRAKGADEQFF.

V usage is TRBV19 and J usage is TRBJ2-3; perhaps TRBD2 as D (5 bases). V was shortened by 1 base and J by 3 bases, with 11 bases between the two germline ends. The V gene's germline CDR1 is LNHDA and CDR2 SQIVND (reference sequence). The length of the CDR3 is 15 residues. The CDR3 nucleotides read TGTGCCAGTAGTATAGCGGATGGAGGAACAGATACGCAGTATTTT. Amino acids: CASSIADGGTDTQYF.

This rearrangement joins TRBV19 to TRBJ2-3; no reliable D call. CDR1 and CDR2 (germline): LNHDA, SQIVND (reference sequence). The CDR3 extends over 16 amino acids. Deletions cut 3 bases from V and 2 bases from J, with 15 bases between. The CDR3 coding sequence is TGTGCCAGTAGTATTGTCCCCCCGTCTCTCACAGATACGCAGTATTTT. Translating gives CASSIVPPSLTDTQYF.

The chain combines TRBV27 with TRBJ2-2; perhaps TRBD2 as D (6 bases). Germline V lookup: CDR1 MNHEY, CDR2 SMNVEV (reference sequence). CDR3 length: 15 residues. Trimming took 8 bases from V and 4 from J, leaving 17 bases between them. The CDR3 bases are TGTGCCAGCGGGAGGCCTAGCGAAATCACCGGGGAGCTGTTTTTT. It codes for CASGRPSEITGELFF.

This rearrangement joins TRBV14 to TRBJ2-7, with a possible D match to TRBD2 (6 bases). The CDR3 runs 14 residues. With 4 bases removed from V and 6 bases from J, the gap between germline ends came to 16 bases. Germline V gene sequence: CDR1 SGHDN, CDR2 FVKESK. CDR3 loop: CASSRDSFVSEQYF. CDR3 nucleotide sequence: TGTGCCAGCAGCCGGGACTCCTTCGTGTCCGAGCAGTACTTC.

The chain recombines TRBV6-1 with TRBJ2-3; D perhaps matches TRBD2 (7 bases). Germline assignment: CDR1 MNHNS and CDR2 SASEGT. Trimming took off 8 bases at V and 0 bases at J, with 15 bases between the two ends. The CDR3 is 15 amino acids. The CDR3 DNA reads as TGTGCCAGCCCCTCGGGGGGCCATAGCACAGATACGCAGTATTTT. This encodes CASPSGGHSTDTQYF.

The chain joins TRBV19 to TRBJ2-3; the match to TRBD2 covers 12 bases. This CDR3 region has 16 residues. Germline CDR1 LNHDA, CDR2 SQIVND (reference sequence). V was clipped by 6 bases and J by 6 bases; unmatched bases: 10. CDR3 amino acids: CASRKETSGSIDTQYF. The CDR3 DNA reads as TGTGCCAGTAGAAAGGAGACTAGCGGGAGTATTGATACGCAGTATTTT. The variable domain in full, with the rest retrieved from reference TRBV19 and TRBJ2-3, is DGGITQSPKYLFRKEGQNVTLSCEQNLNHDAMYWYRQDPGQGLRLIYYSQIVNDFQKGDIAEGYSVSREKKESFPLTVTSAQKNPTAFYLCASRKETSGSIDTQYFGPGTRLTVL.

The V gene is TRBV4-1, the J gene TRBJ2-1; D is perhaps TRBD1 (5 bases). Trimming took off 4 bases at V and 3 bases at J, with 13 bases between the two ends. Per the germline V gene, CDR1 is MGHRA and CDR2 is YSYEKL. This CDR3 spans 15 amino acids. For the CDR3, the DNA is TGCGCCAGCAGCCGTACCCAAGGGGACTACAATGAGCAGTTCTTC. The encoded protein is CASSRTQGDYNEQFF.

The chain links TRBV5-6 to TRBJ2-3; tentatively, D is TRBD2 (5 bases). CDR3 size: 14 residues. Germline CDR1 and CDR2: SGHDT and YYEEEE. Trimming took 0 bases from V and 7 from J, leaving 12 bases between them. The CDR3 sequence is CASSLVDGVNTQYF. CDR3 sequence (DNA): TGTGCCAGCAGCTTGGTGGACGGGGTCAATACGCAGTATTTT.

This clone occurred once. The chain uses TRBV4-2 and TRBJ2-1, with 7 bases identical to TRBD2. CDR1 is LGHNA and CDR2 is YNFKEQ in the germline V gene. This CDR3 comprises 18 residues. Losses at the gene ends were 0 bases for V and 1 base for J; bases not matched to a gene: 9. The CDR3 DNA sequence: TGTGCCAGCAGCCAAGATCGTGGCCTAGCGGCGTCCTACAATGAGCAGTTCTTC. Amino acid sequence: CASSQDRGLAASYNEQFF.

The chain joins TRBV30 to TRBJ1-6; no reliable D call. Germline V gene sequence: CDR1 GTSNPN, CDR2 SVGIG (reference sequence). The ends were cut back, 0 bases at V and 7 bases at J, with 7 bases in the middle. The CDR3 loop spans 13 amino acids. This CDR3 is CAWSVNTNSPLHF. CDR3 bases: TGTGCCTGGAGTGTAAACACAAATTCACCCCTCCACTTT.

The rearrangement uses TRBV6-1 and TRBJ1-5; TRBD1 agrees at 7 bases. The CDR3 totals 15 residues. V trimming: 4 bases; J trimming: 4 bases; junction bases outside the gene matches: 7. Germline-derived CDR1 and CDR2 are MNHNS and SASEGT. The CDR3 nucleotides are TGTGCCAGCAGTGCAACGGGACAGTTTAATCAGCCCCAGCATTTT. Protein: CASSATGQFNQPQHF.